A selection of T cell receptor beta chains follows, all from one sample in a study of regulatory T cells in long-lasting Graves disease. Via MiXCR, TCRdb re-called the multiplex PCR reads, giving one row per CDR3 protein. Seen here are under 700,000 distinct CDR3 sequences, roughly 15% observed once, and the top ten hold roughly 25%. These same data were also listed under a study on T cells in Graves' hyperthyroidism and ophthalmopathy.

Sequencing used peripheral blood mononuclear cells (PBMCs), obtained at new diagnosis, from a patient treated with antithyroid drugs. The receptors here all came from a woman in her forties or fifties with Graves disease. CDR3s include the opening cysteine and the closing phenylalanine or tryptophan. A D gene is named only where the DNA matches it firmly. Clone size is stated in some rows and not others, as once, few, many or a class when expanded.

D gene	V gene	J gene	clone size	CDR3 length	CDR3 protein	CDR3 DNA
NA	TRBV3-1	TRBJ1-5	many	12	CASSQGTAHRHF	TGTGCCAGCAGCCAAGGGACAGCTCACCGGCATTTT
TRBD1	TRBV6-5	TRBJ2-5	NA	16	CASSYSGQGGGETQYF	TGTGCCAGCAGTTACTCTGGACAGGGAGGTGGAGAGACCCAGTACTTC
NA	TRBV20-1	TRBJ2-5	NA	14	CSARGAGAGETQYF	TGCAGTGCTAGAGGTGCGGGGGCTGGGGAGACCCAGTACTTC
NA	TRBV9	TRBJ2-5	many	13	CASSVAGGETQYF	TGTGCCAGCAGCGTAGCAGGAGGAGAGACCCAGTACTTC
NA	TRBV19	TRBJ1-2	few	13	CASNIRGGYGYTF	TGTGCCAGTAACATTAGAGGGGGATATGGCTACACCTTC
NA	TRBV12-3/TRBV12-4	TRBJ2-2	many	14	CASSKGALGGELFF	TGTGCCAGCAGTAAAGGGGCCCTGGGCGGGGAGCTGTTTTTT
NA	TRBV6-1	TRBJ1-3	many	14	CASSEAGTGNTIYF	TGTGCCAGCAGTGAAGCGGGGACGGGAAACACCATATATTTT
NA	TRBV12-5	TRBJ2-1	NA	13	CASGSAVLNEQFF	TGTGCTAGTGGTTCGGCCGTCCTAAATGAGCAGTTCTTC
TRBD1	TRBV18	TRBJ1-5	many	13	CASSPGTGESQHF	TGTGCCAGCTCACCAGGGACAGGGGAGTCCCAGCATTTT
NA	TRBV6-1	TRBJ1-2	NA	15	CASSPSGVGFYGYTF	TGTGCCAGCAGCCCCTCGGGGGTCGGGTTCTATGGCTACACCTTC
NA	TRBV5-1	TRBJ2-3	few	16	CASSLPAGENTDTQYF	TGCGCCAGCAGCCTCCCTGCCGGAGAAAACACAGATACGCAGTATTTT
TRBD2	TRBV15	TRBJ2-3	NA	16	CATSREQGGLRVTQYF	TGTGCCACCAGCAGAGAGCAGGGAGGGCTGAGGGTTACGCAGTATTTT
TRBD1	TRBV11-2	TRBJ2-7	many	15	CANSLVGQGLYEQYF	TGTGCCAACAGCTTAGTTGGACAGGGATTGTACGAGCAGTACTTC